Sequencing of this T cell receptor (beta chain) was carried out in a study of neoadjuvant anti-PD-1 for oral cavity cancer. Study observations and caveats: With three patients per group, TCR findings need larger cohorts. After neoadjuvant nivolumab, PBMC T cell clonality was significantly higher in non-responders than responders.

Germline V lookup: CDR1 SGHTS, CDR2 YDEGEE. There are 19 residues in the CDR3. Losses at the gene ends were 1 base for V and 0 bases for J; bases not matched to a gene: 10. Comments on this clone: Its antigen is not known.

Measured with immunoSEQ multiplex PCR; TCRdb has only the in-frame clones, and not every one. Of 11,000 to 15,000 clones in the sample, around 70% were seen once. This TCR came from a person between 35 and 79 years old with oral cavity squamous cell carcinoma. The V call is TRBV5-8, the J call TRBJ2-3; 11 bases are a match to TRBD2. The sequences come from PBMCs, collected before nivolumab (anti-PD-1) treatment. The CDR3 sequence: CASSLPPPGLAASTDTQYF. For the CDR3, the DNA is TGTGCCAGCAGCTTGCCCCCTCCGGGACTAGCGGCTAGCACAGATACGCAGTATTTT.